The next 27 T cell receptor beta chains were all read from a single sample in a study of vaccination effects on CD4 cells after COVID-19. Within the ViraFEST assay, antigen-specific CD4+ T cells underwent expansion with viral peptide pools prior to sequencing. CD4+ T cell isolation took place after 10 days of culture. All study participants received two doses of BNT162b2 or mRNA-1273 vaccine. No antigens are known for them. Assay used: immunoSEQ multiplex PCR; TCRdb lists only in-frame clones, some missing. The repertoire holds some 34,000 clones, roughly four fifths seen once, with about 1.6% in the top ten. This specimen was CD4+ T cells from PBMCs cultured with HCoV-NL63 spike peptides, taken after COVID-19 vaccination. The receptor set was obtained from a human donor who received a COVID-19 vaccine. Some clones in this sample may be carry-over from other donors' samples.

V gene TRBV29-1 combines with J gene TRBJ1-2; D is uncertain. Deletions cut 3 bases from V and 10 bases from J, with 6 bases between. CDR1 SQVTM and CDR2 ANQGSEA come from the germline V gene. The CDR3 has 9 residues. The DNA of the CDR3 is TGCAGCGTTGATGACCTCTACACCTTC. Its protein product is CSVDDLYTF. Variable domain in full (rest from reference TRBV29-1 and TRBJ1-2): SAVISQKPSRDICQRGTSLTIQCQVDSQVTMMFWYRQQPGQSLTLIATANQGSEATYESGFVIDKFPISRPNLTFSTLTVSNMSPEDSSIYLCSVDDLYTFGSGTRLTVV.

The chain recombines TRBV6-6 with TRBJ2-5; 10 positions agree with TRBD2. Germline V gene lookup returns CDR1 MNHNY and CDR2 SVGAGI (reference sequence). The CDR3 contains 13 residues. In DNA form, the CDR3 reads TGTGCGGCAGCAGGGACTAGCGATCGGGCCCAGTACTTC. Residues: CAAAGTSDRAQYF.

In this sample, this clone turned up once. This rearrangement joins TRBV28 to TRBJ2-5; 12 nucleotides match TRBD2. The CDR3 is 15 residues long. Germline V lookup: CDR1 MDHEN, CDR2 SYDVKM. The J segment lost 2 bases and the V segment lost 5 bases, leaving 3 bases of the junction unmatched. CDR3 amino acids: CASSLTSGGQETQYF. The DNA of the CDR3 is TGTGCCAGCAGTCTTACTAGCGGGGGGCAAGAGACCCAGTACTTC.

V is TRBV5-5 and J is TRBJ2-7, with TRBD2 matching over 9 bases. The CDR3 is made up of 15 amino acids. The V segment lost 0 bases and the J segment 11 bases; nucleotides outside the gene matches: 12. CDR1 and CDR2 from the germline V gene are SGHKS and YYEKEE (reference sequence). The CDR3 DNA sequence: TGTGCCAGCAGCTTGGGAGGTTGGCTAGCGGGACCTAAGTACGTC. Translation gives CASSLGGWLAGPKYV.

The V gene is TRBV24-1, the J gene TRBJ1-2; perhaps TRBD1 as D (5 bases). V was clipped by 6 bases and J by 1 base, with 11 bases between them. This CDR3 is 14 amino acids long. Germline CDR1 and CDR2: KGHDR and SFDVKD. The CDR3 DNA follows: TGTGCCACCAGTTTAACGACAGTTAACTATGGCTACACCTTC. Amino acids: CATSLTTVNYGYTF.

The table lists this clone with a count of one. This rearrangement joins TRBV6-1 to TRBJ1-2; D might be TRBD1 (5 bases). V was shortened by 3 bases and J by 5 bases, with 19 bases between the two germline ends. CDR1 is MNHNS, CDR2 SASEGT, per germline. The CDR3 has 16 amino acids. CDR3 sequence reads: CASSEPGITRYYGYTF. CDR3 coding DNA: TGTGCCAGCAGTGAGCCAGGGATCACGCGGTATTATGGCTACACCTTC.

The chain combines TRBV24-1 with TRBJ1-5; possibly TRBD1 for D (5 bases). CDR1 and CDR2 (germline): KGHDR, SFDVKD. V lost 3 bases to trimming and J lost 0 bases, with 11 bases between them. The CDR3 extends over 16 amino acids. CDR3 DNA: TGTGCCACCAGTGATGCCAAGACAGTTAGCAATCAGCCCCAGCATTTT. Translation gives CATSDAKTVSNQPQHF.

The V call is TRBV18, the J call TRBJ2-2; D is ambiguous. V was pared by 3 bases and J by 4 bases, with 12 bases between. In germline, CDR1 is KGHSH, CDR2 LQKENI. This CDR3 is built from 15 residues. CDR3 sequence: CASSPVLGSTGELFF. The DNA for the CDR3 is TGTGCCAGCTCACCCGTGCTGGGAAGCACCGGGGAGCTGTTTTTT.

For this clone: The sample holds other DNA sequences that translate to the same CDR3. This chain connects TRBV7-9 to TRBJ1-2; no clear D. Germline CDR1 reads SEHNR; CDR2 reads FQNEAQ (reference sequence). The CDR3 is 13 residues long. V was trimmed by 1 base and J by 5 bases, leaving 8 bases between them. CDR3 sequence (DNA): TGTGCCAGCAGCTTAGGAAACGGGTATGGCTACACCTTC. It specifies CASSLGNGYGYTF. The complete variable domain, with remaining parts taken from reference TRBV7-9 and TRBJ1-2, reads DTGVSQNPRHKITKRGQNVTFRCDPISEHNRLYWYRQTLGQGPEFLTYFQNEAQLEKSRLLSDRFSAERPKGSFSTLEIQRTEQGDSAMYLCASSLGNGYGYTFGSGTRLTVV.

The chain uses TRBV5-1 and TRBJ1-3, with 7 bases matching TRBD1. The CDR3 is made up of 13 amino acids. From germline, CDR1 is SGHRS and CDR2 YFSETQ. Trimming at V came to 4 bases and at J to 4 bases, leaving 2 bases not matched to a gene. CDR3 residues: CASSRDSGNTIYF. CDR3 sequence (DNA): TGCGCCAGCAGCCGGGACAGCGGAAACACCATATATTTT.

This clone was counted only a few times. The chain is built from TRBV29-1 and TRBJ2-2; the D is unclear. Trimming removed 0 bases from V and 7 bases from J, with 3 bases in between. The CDR3 sequence is 11 residues long. Germline CDR1 and CDR2: SQVTM and ANQGSEA. The CDR3 loop is CSVEEGGELFF. The CDR3 region has the DNA TGCAGCGTTGAAGAGGGCGGGGAGCTGTTTTTT.

This clone was seen just once. The chain combines TRBV5-1 with TRBJ2-3; tentative D call: TRBD2 (5 bases). Germline assignment: CDR1 SGHRS and CDR2 YFSETQ. The ends were cut back, 7 bases at V and 1 base at J, with 16 bases in the middle. This CDR3 region has 15 residues. The DNA of the CDR3 is TGCGCCAGCGGAGGCTTGCTGGGCGGCACAGATACGCAGTATTTT. This codes for CASGGLLGGTDTQYF.

The chain links TRBV6-5 to TRBJ2-1, with D maybe TRBD2 (6 bases). Germline V CDR1 and CDR2: MNHEY, SVGAGI. The CDR3 has 15 residues. Trimming pared 6 bases from V and 5 bases from J, leaving 17 bases between. The CDR3 protein is CASRGGLAADNEQFF. CDR3 nucleotide sequence: TGTGCCAGCAGGGGGGGATTAGCGGCAGACAATGAGCAGTTCTTC.

This clone has more than one count but fewer than ten. This chain uses TRBV6-1 with TRBJ2-7; 7 nucleotides agree with TRBD2. The ends lost 2 bases at V and 6 bases at J; junction bases unmatched: 7. Germline assignment: CDR1 MNHNS and CDR2 SASEGT. The CDR3 has 14 amino acids. CDR3 in amino acids: CASSENRGVSEQYV. In DNA form, the CDR3 reads TGTGCCAGCAGTGAAAACCGGGGGGTGAGCGAGCAGTACGTC.

The chain has TRBV6-5 and TRBJ2-7; D gene unclear. The CDR3 consists of 15 residues. The V gene lost 2 bases and the J gene lost 0 bases, with 11 bases spanning the gap. Germline CDR1 is MNHEY and CDR2 is SVGAGI. The CDR3 region has the DNA TGTGCCAGCAGTTACGGGGTCCTGAGCTCCTACGAGCAGTACGTC. It codes for CASSYGVLSSYEQYV.

This rearrangement joins TRBV6-5 to TRBJ1-1, with D maybe TRBD1 (6 bases). CDR1 and CDR2 from the germline V gene are MNHEY and SVGAGI. The CDR3 has 16 amino acids. Trimming cost V 4 bases and J 5 bases, with 20 bases left between them. The CDR3 here is CASSSGGAWGDTEAFF. The DNA of the CDR3 is TGTGCCAGCAGTTCTGGGGGGGCGTGGGGCGATACTGAAGCTTTCTTT.

The chain joins TRBV12-3 or TRBV12-4 to TRBJ2-2; unclear D gene. The CDR3 is 12 amino acids. Trimming took off 5 bases at V and 8 bases at J, with 9 bases between the two ends. CDR3: CASSLPLGELFF. The CDR3 bases are TGTGCCAGCAGTCTCCCCCTGGGGGAGCTGTTTTTT.

This chain links TRBV5-1 with TRBJ2-2; D may match TRBD1 or TRBD2 (5 bases each). The CDR3 length is 20 residues. V shed 5 bases and J shed 0 bases, with 26 bases lying between them. Germline V CDR1 and CDR2: SGHRS, YFSETQ. In nucleotides, the CDR3 is TGCGCCAGCAGTCGAAAACCCGGGACGGACCAGATCTCGAACACCGGGGAGCTGTTTTTT. Residues: CASSRKPGTDQISNTGELFF. Combining the CDR3 with reference TRBV5-1 and TRBJ2-2 gives the whole variable domain KAGVTQTPRYLIKTRGQQVTLSCSPISGHRSVSWYQQTPGQGLQFLFEYFSETQRNKGNFPGRFSGRQFSNSRSEMNVSTLELGDSALYLCASSRKPGTDQISNTGELFFGEGSRLTVL.

This rearrangement joins TRBV5-1 to TRBJ2-3; 8 bases align to TRBD2. The CDR3 extends over 15 amino acids. Trimming cost V 0 bases and J 6 bases; bases outside gene matches: 6. Germline CDR1 SGHRS, CDR2 YFSETQ. DNA of the CDR3: TGCGCCAGCAGCTTGGGTTCGGGGGGGCGGGATACGCAGTATTTT. It yields the protein CASSLGSGGRDTQYF.

This clone has only a few counts. V usage is TRBV3-1 (or the pseudogene TRBV3-2) and J usage is TRBJ1-3; D is unclear. The CDR3 totals 14 residues. Trimming cost V 1 base and J 4 bases, with 8 bases left between them. The germline gives CDR1 LGHDT, CDR2 YNNKEL (reference sequence). The CDR3 reads CASSQAQAGNTIYF. The DNA of the CDR3 is TGTGCCAGCAGCCAAGCCCAGGCAGGAAACACCATATATTTT.

The chain couples TRBV19 to TRBJ1-5, with D possibly matching TRBD1 (5 bases). Germline V gives CDR1 LNHDA, CDR2 SQIVND (reference sequence). The CDR3 is 14 residues long. Trimming cost V 1 base and J 5 bases, with 9 bases left between them. The CDR3 nucleotides read TGTGCCAGTAGTATAGTAGTGGGGGATCAGCCCCAGCATTTT. Protein: CASSIVVGDQPQHF.

This chain connects TRBV24-1 to TRBJ2-3, with D perhaps assigned TRBD1 or TRBD2 (6 bases each). The germline gives CDR1 KGHDR, CDR2 SFDVKD. V lost 4 bases and J 2 bases, leaving 12 bases between the germline ends. This CDR3 region has 15 residues. CDR3 residues: CATSDRRGATDTQYF. CDR3 DNA: TGTGCCACCAGTGACCGGAGGGGGGCCACAGATACGCAGTATTTT.

This chain connects TRBV2 to TRBJ2-7; TRBD1 agrees at 8 bases. V was clipped by 6 bases and J by 3 bases; unmatched bases: 7. CDR3 size: 14 residues. Per the germline V gene, CDR1 is SNHLY and CDR2 is FYNNEI. CDR3 sequence: CASREIQGVYEQYV. CDR3 sequence (DNA): TGTGCCAGCAGAGAGATACAGGGGGTCTACGAGCAGTACGTC.

The rearrangement uses TRBV24-1 and TRBJ2-5, with TRBD1 identical over 9 bases. J was trimmed by 2 bases and V by 8 bases; bases with no gene match: 2. Germline V CDR1 and CDR2: KGHDR, SFDVKD. The CDR3 length is 13 residues. The CDR3 DNA is TGTGCCACCAACGACAGGGGGCAAGAGACCCAGTACTTC. Translating it yields CATNDRGQETQYF.

This clone has a handful of counts. This rearrangement joins TRBV4-1 to TRBJ2-5; no reliable D call. V was shortened by 3 bases and J by 3 bases, with 11 bases between the two germline ends. Germline V gene data show CDR1 as MGHRA and CDR2 as YSYEKL. The CDR3 spans 14 residues. The CDR3 protein is CASSHPAREETQYF. The DNA of the CDR3 is TGCGCCAGCAGCCATCCAGCTAGAGAAGAGACCCAGTACTTC.

The chain combines TRBV7-8 with TRBJ1-2; 7 bases align to TRBD1. There are 15 residues in the CDR3. Germline CDR1 reads SGHVS; CDR2 reads FQNEAQ. V shed 5 bases and J 5 bases; nucleotides not matched to a gene: 11. In DNA form, the CDR3 reads TGTGCCAGCAGCACCGGACAGGTTAGCTTATATGGCTACACCTTC. Its translation is CASSTGQVSLYGYTF.

Here the CDR3 reads CASSESNLDTQYF. DNA of the CDR3: TGCGCCAGCAGTGAGTCTAACCTCGATACGCAGTATTTT. The chain couples TRBV10-1 to TRBJ2-3; no clear D gene. The CDR3 runs to 13 residues. Deletions cut 0 bases from V and 6 bases from J, with 7 bases between. The germline gives CDR1 WNHNN, CDR2 SYGVQD (reference sequence).